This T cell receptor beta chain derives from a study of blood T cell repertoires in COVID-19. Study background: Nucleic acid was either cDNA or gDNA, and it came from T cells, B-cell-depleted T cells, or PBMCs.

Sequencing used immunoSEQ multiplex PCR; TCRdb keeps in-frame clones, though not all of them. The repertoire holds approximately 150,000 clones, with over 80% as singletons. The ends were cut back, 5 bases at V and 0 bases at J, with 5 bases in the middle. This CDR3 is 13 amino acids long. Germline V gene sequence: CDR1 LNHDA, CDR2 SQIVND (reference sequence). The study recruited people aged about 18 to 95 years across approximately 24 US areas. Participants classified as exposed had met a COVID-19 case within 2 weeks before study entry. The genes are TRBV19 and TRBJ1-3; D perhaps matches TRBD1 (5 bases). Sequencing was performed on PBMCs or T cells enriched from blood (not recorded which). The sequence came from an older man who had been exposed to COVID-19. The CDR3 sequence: CASSDSSGNTIYF. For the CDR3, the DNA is TGTGCCAGTAGTGACAGCTCTGGAAACACCATATATTTT.